This passage covers 8 T cell receptor beta chains from one sample sequenced in a study of T-cell reconstitution after alpha-beta-depleted transplantation in children. Unique molecular identifiers were incorporated during preparation of the TCRbeta library. MiXCR, run by TCRdb on the PCR reads, gives a single entry per CDR3 protein. This table holds around 410,000 distinct CDR3 sequences, about a tenth found once. The material sequenced was PBMCs from the stem cell graft donor, taken from the stem cell graft. The receptor source for this set is a human donor who donated a stem cell graft to a child with acute myeloid leukemia.

This clonotype turned up a few times. The chain links TRBV12-3 or TRBV12-4 to TRBJ2-7; D uncertain. V was trimmed by 5 bases and J by 0 bases, leaving 8 bases between them. CDR3 size: 13 residues. CDR3 loop: CASSSLSSYEQYF. In nucleotides, the CDR3 is TGTGCCAGCAGTAGCTTAAGCTCCTACGAGCAGTACTTC.

The rearrangement uses TRBV30 and TRBJ1-5, with D perhaps TRBD1 (5 bases). CDR1 and CDR2 (germline): GTSNPN, SVGIG (reference sequence). The CDR3 loop spans 13 amino acids. V was clipped by 2 bases and J by 7 bases, with 12 bases between them. The CDR3 DNA is TGTGCCTGGAGTCGGGGCTCTGGGCAGCCCCAGCATTTT. Translating gives CAWSRGSGQPQHF.

The gene calls are TRBV7-6 and TRBJ2-5, with D tentatively TRBD1 (5 bases). The CDR3 runs 15 residues. V was shortened by 5 bases and J by 2 bases, with 15 bases between the two germline ends. Germline assignment: CDR1 SGHVS and CDR2 FNYEAQ. This CDR3 reads CASSRKAGYQETQYF. CDR3 in DNA: TGTGCCAGCAGCCGCAAAGCAGGGTATCAAGAGACCCAGTACTTC.

The V gene is TRBV5-1, the J gene TRBJ2-1; no firm D call. CDR3 length: 15 amino acids. CDR1 SGHRS and CDR2 YFSETQ come from the germline V gene. V was trimmed by 0 bases and J by 5 bases, leaving 12 bases between them. The CDR3 loop is CASSLGIDGHNEQFF. DNA of the CDR3: TGCGCCAGCAGCTTGGGCATAGATGGGCACAATGAGCAGTTCTTC.

This rearrangement joins TRBV20-1 to TRBJ2-3, with TRBD2 matching over 8 bases. The CDR3 covers 15 residues. J gave up 2 bases and V 6 bases, and 10 bases lay outside the gene matches. Germline values: CDR1 DFQATT, CDR2 SNEGSKA (reference sequence). The CDR3 region has the DNA TGCAGTGCCATCGTACTAGCGGACTCCACAGATACGCAGTATTTT. It translates to CSAIVLADSTDTQYF.

The rearrangement uses TRBV4-2 and TRBJ2-5; D tentatively fits TRBD1 or TRBD2 (5 bases each). CDR3 length: 13 amino acids. V was clipped by 5 bases and J by 7 bases, with 14 bases between them. Germline V CDR1 and CDR2: LGHNA, YNFKEQ. CDR3 DNA sequence: TGTGCCAGCAGCACCGGGACCTTCAGGACCCAGTACTTC. This encodes CASSTGTFRTQYF.

The rearrangement links TRBV28 to TRBJ1-6; 7 positions agree with TRBD1. CDR1 is MDHEN and CDR2 is SYDVKM in the germline V gene. The CDR3 has 15 residues. With 3 bases clipped from V and 7 bases from J, the junction kept 6 bases outside the gene matches. In DNA form, the CDR3 reads TGTGCCAGCAGTTTGAGACAGGGAACGAATTCACCCCTCCACTTT. It is translated as CASSLRQGTNSPLHF.

J is TRBJ2-1 and V is TRBV12-3 or TRBV12-4, with 12 bases that match TRBD2. The CDR3 runs 16 residues. Trimming removed 4 bases from V and 0 bases from J; junction bases left unmatched: 1. The CDR3 DNA is TGTGCCAGCAGTTCGACTAGCGGGAGCTCCTACAATGAGCAGTTCTTC. This sequence encodes CASSSTSGSSYNEQFF.